Below, one T cell receptor (beta chain) is given with its context. Antigen: not known. The data are from a study of cytomegalovirus exposure and HLA in healthy donors. Overall study findings and caveats: As a later analysis showed, a missense DCLRE1C variant was linked to trimming of TCR beta V- and J-genes. Associated with cytomegalovirus, according to the listing, were 170 or so TCR beta chains.

A multiplex PCR was run with 60 Vbeta primers and 13 Jbeta primers. Profiled with immunoSEQ multiplex PCR; TCRdb holds only in-frame clones, not every one. In the table there are over 75,000 clones, around 10% of which are singletons. CDR3 length: 15 amino acids. Per the germline V gene, CDR1 is MNHEY and CDR2 is SMNVEV (reference sequence). With 5 bases clipped from V and 6 bases from J, the junction kept 10 bases outside the gene matches. The TCR originated in a man aged 50 to 59 in good health and CMV-seropositive. This chain connects TRBV27 to TRBJ2-3; 8 bases are a match to TRBD2. The sequenced material came from PBMCs. CDR3 DNA sequence: TGTGCCAGCAGTCTTCCGGGACTAGGAGGGGATACGCAGTATTTT. Its protein is CASSLPGLGGDTQYF.